The clone carrying this T cell receptor beta chain was observed a few times. What it binds is unknown. This sample was included in a study of T cell responses to AZD1222 COVID-19 vaccine. Broader study findings: CD4 TCRs associated with vaccination spanned spike, dominating at 160-218 and 743-854.

Data came from immunoSEQ multiplex PCR; TCRdb stores just in-frame clones and leaves some out. The sample yields tens of thousands of clones, around 89% seen once. This material consisted of peripheral blood, taken on day 0 of AZD1222 vaccination. This receptor was taken from an adult in good health.

The CDR3 DNA is TGTGCCAGCAGCGTGGACAGGGCAGGTGGCTACACCTTC. Amino acids: CASSVDRAGGYTF. J is TRBJ1-2 and V is TRBV5-4; 8 positions agree with TRBD1. J gave up 7 bases and V 4 bases, and 6 bases lay outside the gene matches. This CDR3 contains 13 residues. Germline CDR1 SGHNT, CDR2 YYREEE (reference sequence).